A selection of T cell receptor beta chains follows, all from one sample in a study of T cell changes during pregnancy in multiple sclerosis. TCRdb's copy holds only in-frame clones and misses some; the assay was immunoSEQ multiplex PCR. The repertoire has about 46,000 clones, less than 95% of them found once; the top ten carry roughly 2.7%. This specimen consisted of CD8+ T cells from peripheral blood mononuclear cells, obtained in the second trimester of pregnancy. These TCRs come from a female donor with multiple sclerosis, enrolled in a pregnancy study. The CDR3 runs from the conserved cysteine through the conserved F or W. Each record gives: D gene, J gene, clone size, V gene, CDR3 DNA, CDR3 protein. The D gene is left open where the match is weak. A row's size may be missing; if present it is once, few, many or a size class.

d_gene: TRBD1; j_gene: TRBJ2-7; abundance: .; v_gene: TRBV7-3; CDR3nt: TGTGCCAGCAGCGACGACAGGGGGTCCGAGCAGTACTTC; CDR3aa: CASSDDRGSEQYF
d_gene: .; j_gene: TRBJ1-1; abundance: .; v_gene: TRBV10-3; CDR3nt: TGTGCCATCAGTGAGAGGGGCTCTAGGGGGTACACTGAAGCTTTCTTT; CDR3aa: CAISERGSRGYTEAFF
d_gene: TRBD1; j_gene: TRBJ2-1; abundance: .; v_gene: TRBV7-6; CDR3nt: TGTGCCAGCAGCTTAGGACAGGGCCCTTACAATGAGCAGTTCTTC; CDR3aa: CASSLGQGPYNEQFF
d_gene: .; j_gene: TRBJ1-1; abundance: .; v_gene: TRBV28; CDR3nt: TGTGCCAGCAGTTTAGGGGGGGACGCTGAAGCTTTCTTT; CDR3aa: CASSLGGDAEAFF
d_gene: TRBD1; j_gene: TRBJ1-2; abundance: .; v_gene: TRBV27; CDR3nt: TGTGCCAGCAGTTTGACAGGGTGGGGCTACACCTTC; CDR3aa: CASSLTGWGYTF
d_gene: .; j_gene: TRBJ1-4; abundance: .; v_gene: TRBV19; CDR3nt: TGTGCCAGTAGTATTGGTGGGGAGAAACTGTTTTTT; CDR3aa: CASSIGGEKLFF
d_gene: TRBD1; j_gene: TRBJ2-7; abundance: .; v_gene: TRBV2; CDR3nt: TGTGCCAGCAGGCCCCGGTCAGGGGGTTATCTCTACGAGCAGTACTTC; CDR3aa: CASRPRSGGYLYEQYF
d_gene: TRBD1; j_gene: TRBJ2-2; abundance: .; v_gene: TRBV19; CDR3nt: TGTGCCAGTAGTATCGGGACAGGGGCGAACACCGGGGAGCTGTTTTTT; CDR3aa: CASSIGTGANTGELFF
d_gene: .; j_gene: TRBJ2-5; abundance: .; v_gene: TRBV11-1; CDR3nt: TGTGCCAGCAGCTTTTTTTCTGCACAAGAAACCCAGTACTTC; CDR3aa: CASSFFSAQETQYF
d_gene: TRBD1; j_gene: TRBJ1-4; abundance: .; v_gene: TRBV27; CDR3nt: TGTGCCAGCAGTTCAAGACAGGGAACGGCTAATGAAAAACTGTTTTTT; CDR3aa: CASSSRQGTANEKLFF
d_gene: TRBD1; j_gene: TRBJ1-2; abundance: .; v_gene: TRBV6-5; CDR3nt: TGTGCCAGCAGTACAGACAGGGGGTTGGGCTATGGCTACACCTTC; CDR3aa: CASSTDRGLGYGYTF
d_gene: .; j_gene: TRBJ2-1; abundance: .; v_gene: TRBV14; CDR3nt: TGTGCCAGCAGCCAAGTATGGGCCCTAAATGAGCAGTTCTTC; CDR3aa: CASSQVWALNEQFF
d_gene: TRBD2; j_gene: TRBJ2-3; abundance: .; v_gene: TRBV13; CDR3nt: TGTGCCAGCAGCTTGGGACTAGCGGGGAACACAGATACGCAGTATTTT; CDR3aa: CASSLGLAGNTDTQYF
d_gene: .; j_gene: TRBJ2-1; abundance: .; v_gene: TRBV19; CDR3nt: TGTGCCAGTAGTATTGGGCCTCAGAATGAGCAGTTCTTC; CDR3aa: CASSIGPQNEQFF
d_gene: .; j_gene: TRBJ2-3; abundance: once; v_gene: TRBV4-3; CDR3nt: TGCGCCAGCAGCCAAGATCCCACCGGGACTAGCACAGATACGCAGTATTTT; CDR3aa: CASSQDPTGTSTDTQYF
d_gene: TRBD2; j_gene: TRBJ2-1; abundance: .; v_gene: TRBV7-8; CDR3nt: TGTGCCAGCAGCCTCGGACTAGCGGGGGGGCGTAGGGATGAGCAGTTCTTC; CDR3aa: CASSLGLAGGRRDEQFF
d_gene: .; j_gene: TRBJ2-3; abundance: once; v_gene: TRBV10-3; CDR3nt: TGTGCCATCAGTGACCCCGACGGGGGTTTGGGTTCGGGGACAGATACGCAGTATTTT; CDR3aa: CAISDPDGGLGSGTDTQYF
d_gene: TRBD1; j_gene: TRBJ2-5; abundance: .; v_gene: TRBV18; CDR3nt: TGTGCCAGCTCACCTCCCGGGACAGGGACCCAGACCCAGTACTTC; CDR3aa: CASSPPGTGTQTQYF
d_gene: TRBD1; j_gene: TRBJ1-4; abundance: .; v_gene: TRBV7-2; CDR3nt: TGTGCCAGCAACGACCGGGACAGCCCTAATGAAAAACTGTTTTTT; CDR3aa: CASNDRDSPNEKLFF
d_gene: .; j_gene: TRBJ2-7; abundance: once; v_gene: TRBV29-1; CDR3nt: TGCAGCGTTTTGACAGGGAGGACCGAGCAGTACTTC; CDR3aa: CSVLTGRTEQYF
d_gene: TRBD1; j_gene: TRBJ2-5; abundance: .; v_gene: TRBV11-3; CDR3nt: TGTGCCAGCAGCTACGAGGGGGCGAAGGAGACCCAGTACTTC; CDR3aa: CASSYEGAKETQYF
d_gene: TRBD1; j_gene: TRBJ2-7; abundance: .; v_gene: TRBV9; CDR3nt: TGTGCCAGCAGCTCCCGGGACAGGGCAACCTACGAGCAGTACTTC; CDR3aa: CASSSRDRATYEQYF
d_gene: .; j_gene: TRBJ1-1; abundance: .; v_gene: TRBV10-2; CDR3nt: TGCGCCAGCAGCTACGGCGGGGATAGGGACACTGAAGCTTTCTTT; CDR3aa: CASSYGGDRDTEAFF
d_gene: TRBD1; j_gene: TRBJ2-2; abundance: .; v_gene: TRBV27; CDR3nt: TGTGCCAGCCTTGGGACAGGGGCGGCCCACGGGGAGCTGTTTTTT; CDR3aa: CASLGTGAAHGELFF
d_gene: .; j_gene: TRBJ2-3; abundance: .; v_gene: TRBV10-3; CDR3nt: TGTGCCATCAGTGGTACAGCTAGCACAGATACGCAGTATTTT; CDR3aa: CAISGTASTDTQYF
d_gene: TRBD1; j_gene: TRBJ2-7; abundance: .; v_gene: TRBV4-1; CDR3nt: TGCGCCAGCAGCCAAGAGGCGGGACAGGGCGACGCCTACGAGCAGTACTTC; CDR3aa: CASSQEAGQGDAYEQYF
d_gene: TRBD1; j_gene: TRBJ2-7; abundance: .; v_gene: TRBV10-3; CDR3nt: TGTGCCATCAGTGAGTTACCCGGGACAGGGGGCGCTGAGCAGTACTTC; CDR3aa: CAISELPGTGGAEQYF
d_gene: .; j_gene: TRBJ1-2; abundance: .; v_gene: TRBV15; CDR3nt: TGTGCCACCAGCGAGGGCCTCGGAACTGGTGGCTACACCTTC; CDR3aa: CATSEGLGTGGYTF
d_gene: .; j_gene: TRBJ1-6; abundance: .; v_gene: TRBV4-2; CDR3nt: TGTGCCAGCAGCCAAGGCCCCGGGGGGGCAGAACATTCACCCCTCCACTTT; CDR3aa: CASSQGPGGAEHSPLHF
d_gene: .; j_gene: TRBJ2-7; abundance: .; v_gene: TRBV6-6; CDR3nt: TGTGCCAGCAGTTACTCGCGAGTGTACGAGCAGTACTTC; CDR3aa: CASSYSRVYEQYF
d_gene: TRBD1; j_gene: TRBJ1-5; abundance: .; v_gene: TRBV6-1; CDR3nt: TGTGCCAGCAGTGAAGCCGGACAGGGGGTTCAGCCCCAGCATTTT; CDR3aa: CASSEAGQGVQPQHF
d_gene: .; j_gene: TRBJ2-4; abundance: .; v_gene: TRBV7-2; CDR3nt: TGTGCCAGCAGCTTAGCAGGGGGGGGGAACATTCAGTACTTC; CDR3aa: CASSLAGGGNIQYF
d_gene: TRBD1; j_gene: TRBJ1-1; abundance: .; v_gene: TRBV7-8; CDR3nt: TGTGCCAGCAGCCTGAGACAGGGGTTGAACACTGAAGCTTTCTTT; CDR3aa: CASSLRQGLNTEAFF
d_gene: TRBD1; j_gene: TRBJ2-1; abundance: .; v_gene: TRBV19; CDR3nt: TGTGCCAGTAGTATAGGGACAGGGGTTGAGCAGTTCTTC; CDR3aa: CASSIGTGVEQFF
d_gene: TRBD1; j_gene: TRBJ2-2; abundance: .; v_gene: TRBV29-1; CDR3nt: TGCAGCGGACAGGGCTGGGCCGGGGAGCTGTTTTTT; CDR3aa: CSGQGWAGELFF
d_gene: .; j_gene: TRBJ2-5; abundance: .; v_gene: TRBV13; CDR3nt: TGTGCCACCAACAAAGAGACCCAGTACTTC; CDR3aa: CATNKETQYF
d_gene: .; j_gene: TRBJ2-3; abundance: .; v_gene: TRBV29-1; CDR3nt: TGCAGCGTTGCTCCAGATACGCAGTATTTT; CDR3aa: CSVAPDTQYF
d_gene: .; j_gene: TRBJ2-1; abundance: .; v_gene: TRBV7-6; CDR3nt: TGTGCCAGCAGCGCCTCAGGGCGCAATGAGCAGTTCTTC; CDR3aa: CASSASGRNEQFF
d_gene: .; j_gene: TRBJ2-7; abundance: .; v_gene: TRBV5-3; CDR3nt: TGTGCCAGAAGCTTTCGGGACACTTCAACCTACGAGCAGTACTTC; CDR3aa: CARSFRDTSTYEQYF
d_gene: .; j_gene: TRBJ2-5; abundance: .; v_gene: TRBV7-3; CDR3nt: TGTGCCAGCAGCTGGAGGTACCAAGAGACCCAGTACTTC; CDR3aa: CASSWRYQETQYF
d_gene: .; j_gene: TRBJ1-1; abundance: .; v_gene: TRBV11-2; CDR3nt: TGTGCCAGCAGCTTAGCCCCGGGACACATGAACACTGAAGCTTTCTTT; CDR3aa: CASSLAPGHMNTEAFF
d_gene: .; j_gene: TRBJ2-2; abundance: .; v_gene: TRBV27; CDR3nt: TGTGCCAGCAGTCTCCTGAACACCGGGGAGCTGTTTTTT; CDR3aa: CASSLLNTGELFF
d_gene: .; j_gene: TRBJ2-6; abundance: .; v_gene: TRBV9; CDR3nt: TGTGCCAGTCGGCACAGACCGGCTGGGGCCAACGTCCTGACTTTC; CDR3aa: CASRHRPAGANVLTF
d_gene: .; j_gene: TRBJ1-1; abundance: .; v_gene: TRBV5-4; CDR3nt: TGTGCCAGCAGTTGGGTCCTCGGGGCTGAAGCTTTCTTT; CDR3aa: CASSWVLGAEAFF
d_gene: .; j_gene: TRBJ1-5; abundance: .; v_gene: TRBV6-6; CDR3nt: TGTGCCAGCTCATCCCTGGGACGGGAGAATCAGCCCCAGCATTTT; CDR3aa: CASSSLGRENQPQHF
d_gene: .; j_gene: TRBJ1-1; abundance: .; v_gene: TRBV5-4; CDR3nt: TGTGCCAGCAGCGCCGAAACAGGGGAAGCTTTCTTT; CDR3aa: CASSAETGEAFF
d_gene: .; j_gene: TRBJ1-1; abundance: medium-sized; v_gene: TRBV19; CDR3nt: TGTGCCAGTAGCCTAGGGGGACCTCGCACTGAAGCTTTCTTT; CDR3aa: CASSLGGPRTEAFF
d_gene: .; j_gene: TRBJ2-6; abundance: .; v_gene: TRBV29-1; CDR3nt: TGCAGCGTGGGTGGGGGAATGGGACTCTCTGGGGCCAACGTCCTGACTTTC; CDR3aa: CSVGGGMGLSGANVLTF
d_gene: .; j_gene: TRBJ1-2; abundance: .; v_gene: TRBV6-6; CDR3nt: TGTGCCAGCAGTTATTATGACGGGGATGGCTACACCTTC; CDR3aa: CASSYYDGDGYTF
d_gene: .; j_gene: TRBJ2-2; abundance: .; v_gene: TRBV23-1; CDR3nt: TGCGCCAGCAGTCAATCGGAGCTAGCGATAACCGCGAACACCGGGGAGCTGTTTTTT; CDR3aa: CASSQSELAITANTGELFF